These 4 T cell receptor beta chains originate from one sample sequenced in a study of blood T cell repertoires in COVID-19. Repertoires were generated with immunoSEQ multiplex PCR, while TCRdb's copy carries only in-frame clones and drops some. The repertoire includes hundreds of thousands of clones, roughly 85% of them detected once, and 6% to 6.5% sits in the top ten. The sample consisted of PBMCs or T cells enriched from blood (not recorded which). These receptors originate from a woman aged 40 to 55 who had recovered from COVID-19.

The chain links TRBV5-1 to TRBJ1-2, with 8 positions matching TRBD1. CDR1 and CDR2 from the germline V gene are SGHRS and YFSETQ. This CDR3 comprises 14 residues. J gave up 2 bases and V 4 bases, and 4 bases lay outside the gene matches. The DNA for the CDR3 is TGCGCCAGCAGCCCGGACAGGGTGAACTATGGCTACACCTTC. As protein: CASSPDRVNYGYTF.

The V gene is TRBV27, the J gene TRBJ2-7, with 7 bases aligning to TRBD1. Germline assignment: CDR1 MNHEY and CDR2 SMNVEV (reference sequence). The CDR3 covers 14 residues. V gave up 2 bases and J gave up 3 bases; unmatched junction bases: 4. CDR3 amino acids: CASSLIPGGYEQYF. For the CDR3, the DNA is TGTGCCAGCAGTTTAATCCCAGGGGGCTACGAGCAGTACTTC.

J is TRBJ1-6 and V is TRBV19; 9 nucleotides match TRBD1. Germline CDR1 reads LNHDA; CDR2 reads SQIVND (reference sequence). The CDR3 runs to 15 residues. The junction had 9 bases not matched to a gene; V was cut back by 9 bases and J by 6 bases. The CDR3 is CASKMGQGVNSPLHF. In DNA, the CDR3 is TGTGCCAGCAAAATGGGACAGGGCGTTAATTCACCCCTCCACTTT. The complete variable domain, with remaining parts taken from reference TRBV19 and TRBJ1-6, reads DGGITQSPKYLFRKEGQNVTLSCEQNLNHDAMYWYRQDPGQGLRLIYYSQIVNDFQKGDIAEGYSVSREKKESFPLTVTSAQKNPTAFYLCASKMGQGVNSPLHFGNGTRLTVT.

The chain joins TRBV2 to TRBJ2-2, with D possibly matching TRBD1 (5 bases). With 7 bases removed from V and 2 bases from J, the gap between germline ends came to 14 bases. CDR1 SNHLY and CDR2 FYNNEI come from the germline V gene. The CDR3 covers 15 residues. The CDR3 here is CASKSSQGNTGELFF. In DNA, the CDR3 is TGTGCCAGCAAGTCATCGCAGGGAAACACCGGGGAGCTGTTTTTT.